The rows below give T cell receptor beta chains drawn from one sample of a study of T cells expressing NK-cell markers. TCRdb reprocessed the 5' RACE reads and reports one entry per CDR3 protein, with no DNA. The sample data list 150,000 or so distinct CDR3 sequences. The sequencing sample was made of blood T cells: a sorted CD56 or NKG2C T cell subset, CD4+ or CD8+ T cells, or bulk PBMC T cells (not recorded which). These receptors all stem from a woman between 50 and 59 years old in good health. The CDR3 runs from the conserved cysteine through the conserved F or W.

CDR3aa	v_gene	j_gene
CASSPPNYGSYNEQFF	TRBV19	TRBJ2-1
CASSQAGTSGITDTQYF	TRBV14	TRBJ2-3
CASTSPGWGAQYF	TRBV12-3/TRBV12-4	TRBJ2-5
CASSSVNYGYTF	TRBV6-5	TRBJ1-2
CASSQVGGGQNQAFF	TRBV4-2	TRBJ1-1
CASSKAGSQETQYF	TRBV21-1	TRBJ2-5
CASSDSVGGNTEAFF	TRBV7-8	TRBJ1-1
CANHLQPGLAGAGELFF	TRBV7-9	TRBJ2-2
CASSTGLVGNEQYF	TRBV5-4	TRBJ2-7
CASLQGVSTDTQYF	TRBV7-9	TRBJ2-3
CASMRRGNSNQPQHF	TRBV19	TRBJ1-5
CASSESAGGWVGGYTF	TRBV10-2	TRBJ1-2
CATGSFLAKNIQYF	TRBV10-3	TRBJ2-4
CSAASGVPSTDTQYF	TRBV29-1	TRBJ2-3
CASSIGQGKFGYTF	TRBV12-3/TRBV12-4	TRBJ1-2
CASRPREGRYNEQFF	TRBV11-2	TRBJ2-1
CASSFPSSGRNWQFF	TRBV12-3/TRBV12-4	TRBJ2-1
CASSEGQGGGYTF	TRBV2	TRBJ1-2
CASSQEPQGTGELFF	TRBV3-1	TRBJ2-2
CASSSTTSGRADTQYF	TRBV7-6	TRBJ2-3
CASSFGGLNTEAFF	TRBV12-3/TRBV12-4	TRBJ1-1
CASSYDSNQPQHF	TRBV27	TRBJ1-5
CASSSVGPEQFF	TRBV6-9	TRBJ2-1
CSVEAPSTAQETQYF	TRBV29-1	TRBJ2-5
CASSPQGNEQFF	TRBV27	TRBJ2-1
CASSKVRQGLPGLAGAPYNEQFF	TRBV21-1	TRBJ2-1
CASSPRRQIIITDTQYF	TRBV18	TRBJ2-3
CASGLAEPQHF	TRBV12-5	TRBJ1-5
CASSLTGTATTDTQYF	TRBV6-5	TRBJ2-3
CASTYPGVNTEAFF	TRBV19	TRBJ1-1
CASSYQAGRTDTQYF	TRBV6-5	TRBJ2-3
CASRAGLGSEEQFF	TRBV12-3/TRBV12-4	TRBJ2-1
CASSYSQGSFSNQPQHF	TRBV6-2/TRBV6-3	TRBJ1-5
CASSYGQGAGNTIYF	TRBV6-5	TRBJ1-3
CASSLIQAGGELFF	TRBV5-6	TRBJ2-2
CASSLNGLASYNEQFF	TRBV11-1	TRBJ2-1
CASSLLGNNEQFF	TRBV7-3	TRBJ2-1
CASSYMPASDTQYF	TRBV6-5	TRBJ2-3
CATSEGTSGTYRKGELFF	TRBV24-1	TRBJ2-2
CASSPVAGSNQPQHF	TRBV12-3/TRBV12-4	TRBJ1-5
CASENHPGGQSYNEQFF	TRBV4-1	TRBJ2-1
CASSLGRDTIYF	TRBV7-9	TRBJ1-3
CASTERQGGGRNEQFF	TRBV5-6	TRBJ2-1
CASGPGGSGAYNEQFF	TRBV12-5	TRBJ2-1
CASSESLAATSTDTQYF	TRBV2	TRBJ2-3
CASSELTASSYEQYF	TRBV25-1	TRBJ2-7
CASSFEAGDEQFF	TRBV7-7	TRBJ2-1
CASSQDRSVIEQYF	TRBV4-1	TRBJ2-7
CASSYETSWGETQYF	TRBV6-5	TRBJ2-5
CASSPDRVPYNEQFF	TRBV11-3	TRBJ2-1
CASGLSPGTRYEQYF	TRBV12-5	TRBJ2-7
CASRPSSGRAYEQYF	TRBV2	TRBJ2-7
CASKDREGEQYF	TRBV19	TRBJ2-7
CASSPLSGSGTDTQYF	TRBV4-1	TRBJ2-3
CASSPGGVHGYTF	TRBV27	TRBJ1-2